The clone carrying this T cell receptor beta chain was seen more than once but under ten times. CDR1 LGHDT and CDR2 YNNKEL come from the germline V gene (reference sequence). V shed 2 bases, J shed 2 bases, and the junction held 3 bases outside the gene matches. CDR3 length equals 16 residues. This record comes from a study of blood T cell repertoires in COVID-19. Across the study: Spain, Italy and the United States supplied samples that represented acute and convalescent COVID-19. Sample material is recorded as cDNA or gDNA derived from T cells, B-cell-depleted T cells, or PBMCs.

In the original workflow: Using reference gene primer amplification, nucleated cell counts were estimated. The data were produced by immunoSEQ multiplex PCR, yet TCRdb's version contains in-frame clones alone and is incomplete. For V, J and clone size, that table is used; D and trimming come from the DNA. The repertoire holds 50,000 to 75,000 clones, with roughly 87% as singletons. V gene TRBV3-1 (or the pseudogene TRBV3-2) combines with J gene TRBJ2-2, with 9 bases matching TRBD1. This receptor was obtained from a man at least 80 years old in a cohort sampled during active COVID-19. Material: peripheral blood. The CDR3 here is CASSQITGGNTGELFF. The CDR3 DNA reads TGTGCCAGCAGCCAAATCACAGGGGGCAACACCGGGGAGCTGTTTTTT.